This TCR beta chain was captured by sequencing in a study of T cells in Graves' hyperthyroidism and ophthalmopathy. Study at large: Staff took peripheral blood when the initial diagnosis was made, before any treatment began.

Study-level findings and limits: A 13 V-J model separated ophthalmopathy from stable hyperthyroidism. Most thyroid clonotypes expanded above 0.001 were also detected in blood.

CDR1 SGDLS and CDR2 YYNGEE come from the germline V gene. The V gene lost 4 bases and the J gene lost 2 bases, with 9 bases spanning the gap. The CDR3 consists of 13 residues. Newly diagnosed hyperthyroidism, duration under 2 months, in patients aged 18 to 65. Amplification yielded TCR beta CDR3 regions, with RNA transcripts as the source. When the TCR CDR3 underwent first-round RT-PCR, the HTBI primer set was used. TCRdb independently ran MiXCR on the multiplex PCR reads; one entry per CDR3 protein. Of under 350,000 distinct CDR3 sequences in the sample, roughly 20% were seen once. This clonotype was recorded many times. Its target is unknown.

Material for sequencing was blood. This sequence originates from a woman aged 45 to 65 with Graves' hyperthyroidism. V usage is TRBV9 and J usage is TRBJ1-2; D gene ambiguous. DNA for the CDR3: TGTGCCAGCAGCTCAGGAGGGAACTATGGCTACACCTTC. Translated, it gives CASSSGGNYGYTF.